This TCR beta chain appears in the sequencing data of a study of cytomegalovirus exposure and HLA in healthy donors. V lost 6 bases and J 8 bases, leaving 7 bases between the germline ends. CDR3 length equals 10 residues. Germline CDR1 is SGHAT and CDR2 is FQNNGV. Donors sampled were nominally healthy, though unrecorded immune exposures were likely. Both 60 Vbeta primers and 13 Jbeta primers went into the PCR. Produced via immunoSEQ multiplex PCR; TCRdb's table is partial and in-frame only. Found here are 95,000 to 150,000 clones, roughly 77% of them singletons; the top ten hold around 2%. About this clone itself: Its cognate antigen is unknown.

Findings and limits, study-wide: Later on, an analysis tied about 17,000 TCR beta sequences to HLA alleles at 0.05 false discovery rate. Later analysis identified several of the most significant clusters that appeared linked to common viral pathogens.

Sequencing was carried out using PBMCs. The clonotype originates from a man younger than 35 in good health and CMV-seronegative. The rearrangement links TRBV11-2 to TRBJ1-2; D remains ambiguous. The CDR3 DNA reads TGTGCCAGCAGTCCCGAGGGCTACACCTTC. Its protein is CASSPEGYTF.